The clone carrying this T cell receptor (beta chain) was detected ten times or more. The germline and genes are mouse ones. The CDR3 end falls 4 residues outside the read, so it is completed with the germline J gene. Cells that came from pooled cutaneous lymph nodes were sorted using CD4, CD8alpha, NKG2D, NKG2ACE and other markers. It was cDNA, reverse transcribed from extracted RNA, that served as the sequencing template. Here immunoSEQ multiplex PCR was the method, and the copy in TCRdb shows in-frame clones only, minus some. The sample has about 6,000 clones, none seen only once. This CDR3 has 14 residues. J was trimmed by 2 bases and V by 4 bases; bases with no gene match: 4. Germline-derived CDR1 and CDR2 are NNHDY and SYVADS. This entry is derived from a study of CD8+ T cells in alopecia areata.

The V gene is TRBV13-3, the J gene TRBJ2-7; 9 nucleotides agree with TRBD2. Sequenced sample: CD8+ T cells sorted from a lymph node. The clonotype comes from a C3H/HeJ mouse with alopecia areata. This strain's MHC haplotype is H2-k. The part of the CDR3 DNA that was read is TGTGCCAGCAGTCTCCGGGACTGGGCCTAT. Translated: CASSLRDWAY. The entire CDR3 protein reads CASSLRDWAYEQYF.